The clone carrying this T cell receptor (beta chain) was picked up a small number of times. Its antigen remains unidentified. TCRdb analysed the reads with MiXCR anew, one entry per CDR3 protein. In the table there are approximately 34,000 distinct CDR3 sequences, approximately 52% of which are singletons. This sample is drawn from a study of T cell repertoires in cytomegalovirus infection. Looking at the study overall: The authors used CMV epitopes that were HLA-C-restricted (recently identified) and HLA-B-restricted (well studied). CMV infection together with matching HLA type was indicated by public TCR beta signatures. Study-level findings and limits: The cumulative frequency of public TCR beta families distinguished individuals who carried CMV together with the relevant HLA. It was HLA-C-restricted CMV-specific TCR beta clonotypes that dominated the response ex vivo.

Germline loops: CDR1 SGDLS, CDR2 YYNGEE. The V gene lost 0 bases and the J gene lost 1 base, with 12 bases spanning the gap. The CDR3 extends over 16 amino acids. The sample here was CD8+ T cells from cultured PBMCs, taken from culture after CMV antigen stimulation. This TCR came from a human donor in good health (CMV status not recorded). Some clones in this sample may be carry-over from other donors' samples. This rearrangement joins TRBV9 to TRBJ2-3, with D maybe TRBD2 (5 bases). The CDR3 sequence is CASSVEGLLRTDTQYF. CDR3 DNA sequence: TGTGCCAGCAGCGTAGAAGGACTCCTCCGCACAGATACGCAGTATTTT.